The source of this T cell receptor beta chain is a study of T cells in Graves' hyperthyroidism and ophthalmopathy. Study-wide findings and caveats: Before onset, ophthalmopathy was predicted by the model a median approximately 6.6 months earlier.

About this clonotype: Its specificity is not known.

RNA transcripts gave rise to amplified TCR beta CDR3 regions. HTBI primers were the set used in a first-round RT-PCR of the TCR CDR3. TCRdb fed the multiplex PCR reads into MiXCR, producing one record per CDR3 protein. The sample includes 550,000 to 700,000 distinct CDR3 sequences, around 42% seen only once; the top ten take roughly 20%. Trimming took off 4 bases at V and 7 bases at J, with 10 bases between the two ends. This CDR3 is built from 12 residues. CDR1 is PRHDT and CDR2 is FYEKMQ in the germline V gene (reference sequence). The chain is built from TRBV13 and TRBJ1-1; D remains unclear. Input material: peripheral blood or thyroid tissue (not recorded which). This TCR was recovered from an adult woman with Graves' disease, either hyperthyroidism or ophthalmopathy (not recorded which). The CDR3: CASSSVWGEAFF. CDR3 coding DNA: TGTGCCAGCAGCTCCGTGTGGGGTGAAGCTTTCTTT.